The rows below give T cell receptor beta chains drawn from one sample of a study of T cell responses to AZD1222 COVID-19 vaccine. The protocol was immunoSEQ multiplex PCR, while the TCRdb copy is restricted to in-frame clones and leaves out a portion. The sample lists roughly 150,000 clones; about nine tenths were seen once. The sample was peripheral blood, taken on day 0 of AZD1222 vaccination. These receptors all stem from an adult in good health. CDR3s include the opening cysteine and the closing phenylalanine or tryptophan. A D gene is named only where the DNA matches it firmly. The size of a clone is reported for some rows only, either as once, few or many, or as a class for expanded clones.

cdr3_nt: TGTGCCAGCTCGGCTCAAGGAGGTGAAAAACTGTTTTTT; cdr3_aa: CASSAQGGEKLFF; v_call: TRBV18; j_call: TRBJ1-4; clone_size: .; d_call: .
cdr3_nt: TGTGCCAGTAGTATGGACAGGGAAAGACCCCTCCACTTT; cdr3_aa: CASSMDRERPLHF; v_call: TRBV19; j_call: TRBJ1-6; clone_size: .; d_call: TRBD1
cdr3_nt: TGTGCCAGCAGTGGACAGGGGGCCACCGGGGAGCTGTTTTTT; cdr3_aa: CASSGQGATGELFF; v_call: TRBV2; j_call: TRBJ2-2; clone_size: .; d_call: TRBD1
cdr3_nt: TGTGCCAGCAGCCCTAAGGGACTAGCGGGAGGAGGAGATACGCAGTATTTT; cdr3_aa: CASSPKGLAGGGDTQYF; v_call: TRBV7-3; j_call: TRBJ2-3; clone_size: .; d_call: TRBD2
cdr3_nt: TGCGCCAGCAGCCGCGGGACAGGGAATGAAAAACTGTTTTTT; cdr3_aa: CASSRGTGNEKLFF; v_call: TRBV4-1; j_call: TRBJ1-4; clone_size: once; d_call: TRBD1
cdr3_nt: TGCGCCAGCGGGCAGGGACTAAACTATGGCTACACCTTC; cdr3_aa: CASGQGLNYGYTF; v_call: TRBV5-1; j_call: TRBJ1-2; clone_size: once; d_call: .
cdr3_nt: TGTGCCAGTAGTATATTGGAGGGATTCGGGGAGCTGTTTTTT; cdr3_aa: CASSILEGFGELFF; v_call: TRBV19; j_call: TRBJ2-2; clone_size: once; d_call: .
cdr3_nt: TGTGCCAGCAGAGCCGACGGAGCCAAAAACATTCAGTACTTC; cdr3_aa: CASRADGAKNIQYF; v_call: TRBV6-5; j_call: TRBJ2-4; clone_size: .; d_call: .
cdr3_nt: TGTGCCAGTAGTAGGGGCGGAGGATCCTACGAGCAGTACTTC; cdr3_aa: CASSRGGGSYEQYF; v_call: TRBV19; j_call: TRBJ2-7; clone_size: once; d_call: .
cdr3_nt: TGTGCCATCAGCGGACCTGACGCCACAGATACGCAGTATTTT; cdr3_aa: CAISGPDATDTQYF; v_call: TRBV10-3; j_call: TRBJ2-3; clone_size: .; d_call: .
cdr3_nt: TGTGCCATCAGTGGTCCAGGGATAGGCTACACCTTC; cdr3_aa: CAISGPGIGYTF; v_call: TRBV10-3; j_call: TRBJ1-2; clone_size: .; d_call: .
cdr3_nt: TGTGCCAGCAGCCCAAGCTTCGGGGAGGTGTGGGCTGAAGCTTTCTTT; cdr3_aa: CASSPSFGEVWAEAFF; v_call: TRBV7-9; j_call: TRBJ1-1; clone_size: .; d_call: .
cdr3_nt: TGTGCCAGCAGCTCGTTACGCTCTAGCGGGGGGTCCTCCTACGAGCAGTACTTC; cdr3_aa: CASSSLRSSGGSSYEQYF; v_call: TRBV5-5; j_call: TRBJ2-7; clone_size: .; d_call: TRBD2
cdr3_nt: TGTGCCAGCAGCTTGGCAGGAGAGAACACTGAAGCTTTCTTT; cdr3_aa: CASSLAGENTEAFF; v_call: TRBV5-4; j_call: TRBJ1-1; clone_size: .; d_call: .
cdr3_nt: TGTGCCATCTCCAAGTCCCCGGGACGAATTAACGAGCAGTACTTC; cdr3_aa: CAISKSPGRINEQYF; v_call: TRBV27; j_call: TRBJ2-7; clone_size: .; d_call: .
cdr3_nt: TGTGCCACCAGCAGAGATTTTAGGACAGGGAACGGCTACACCTTC; cdr3_aa: CATSRDFRTGNGYTF; v_call: TRBV15; j_call: TRBJ1-2; clone_size: .; d_call: TRBD1
cdr3_nt: TGCGCCAGCAGCTTGAGGCAGGGCTATGGCTACACCTTC; cdr3_aa: CASSLRQGYGYTF; v_call: TRBV5-1; j_call: TRBJ1-2; clone_size: .; d_call: .
cdr3_nt: TGTGCCAGCAGCTTAAGAAGAGGGGTTTTTGAAGCGGGATACTACGAGCAGTACTTC; cdr3_aa: CASSLRRGVFEAGYYEQYF; v_call: TRBV11-2; j_call: TRBJ2-7; clone_size: few; d_call: TRBD2
cdr3_nt: TGTGCCAGCAGTACCGGCGGGGGGCGGTATGGCTACACCTTC; cdr3_aa: CASSTGGGRYGYTF; v_call: TRBV28; j_call: TRBJ1-2; clone_size: .; d_call: .
cdr3_nt: TGCGCCAGCAGCTTGAGACAGGATAATTCACCCCTCCACTTT; cdr3_aa: CASSLRQDNSPLHF; v_call: TRBV5-1; j_call: TRBJ1-6; clone_size: .; d_call: .
cdr3_nt: TGTGCCAGCGGCCCCTCAGGACTAGCGGAATCCTACAATGAGCAGTTCTTC; cdr3_aa: CASGPSGLAESYNEQFF; v_call: TRBV6-2/TRBV6-3; j_call: TRBJ2-1; clone_size: .; d_call: TRBD2
cdr3_nt: TGTGCCAGCTCACCACTTAGGTTTTTCGGGGGTAACTATGGCTACACCTTC; cdr3_aa: CASSPLRFFGGNYGYTF; v_call: TRBV18; j_call: TRBJ1-2; clone_size: .; d_call: .